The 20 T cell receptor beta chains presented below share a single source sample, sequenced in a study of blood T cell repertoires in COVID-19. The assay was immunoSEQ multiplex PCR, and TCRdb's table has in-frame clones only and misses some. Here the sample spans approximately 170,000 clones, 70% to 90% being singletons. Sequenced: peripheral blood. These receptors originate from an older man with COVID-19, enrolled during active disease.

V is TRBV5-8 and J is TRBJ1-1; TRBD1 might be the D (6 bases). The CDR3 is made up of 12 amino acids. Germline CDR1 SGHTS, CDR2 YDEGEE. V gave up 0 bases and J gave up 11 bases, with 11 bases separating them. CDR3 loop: CASSLGGGLAFF. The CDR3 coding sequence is TGTGCCAGCAGCTTGGGCGGGGGGCTTGCTTTCTTT.

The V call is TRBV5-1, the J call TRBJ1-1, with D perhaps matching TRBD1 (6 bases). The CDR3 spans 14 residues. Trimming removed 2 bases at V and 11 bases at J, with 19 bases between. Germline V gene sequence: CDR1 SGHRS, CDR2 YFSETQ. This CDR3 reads CASSLSGTSLEAFF. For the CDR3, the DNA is TGCGCCAGCAGCTTAAGTGGGACATCCTTGGAGGCTTTCTTT.

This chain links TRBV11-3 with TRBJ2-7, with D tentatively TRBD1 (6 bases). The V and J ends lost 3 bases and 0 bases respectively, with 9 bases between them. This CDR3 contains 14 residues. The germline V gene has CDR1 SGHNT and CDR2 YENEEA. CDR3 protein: CASSFTGNSYEQYF. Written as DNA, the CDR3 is TGTGCCAGCAGCTTCACAGGGAACTCCTACGAGCAGTACTTC.

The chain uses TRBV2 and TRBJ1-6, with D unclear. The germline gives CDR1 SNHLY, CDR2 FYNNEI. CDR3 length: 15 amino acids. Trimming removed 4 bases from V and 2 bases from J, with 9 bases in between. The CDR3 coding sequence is TGTGCCAGCAGTGTTGAAGGAGCCTATAATTCACCCCTCCACTTT. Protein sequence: CASSVEGAYNSPLHF. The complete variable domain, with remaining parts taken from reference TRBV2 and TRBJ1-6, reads EPEVTQTPSHQVTQMGQEVILRCVPISNHLYFYWYRQILGQKVEFLVSFYNNEISEKSEIFDDQFSVERPDGSNFTLKIRSTKLEDSAMYFCASSVEGAYNSPLHFGNGTRLTVT.

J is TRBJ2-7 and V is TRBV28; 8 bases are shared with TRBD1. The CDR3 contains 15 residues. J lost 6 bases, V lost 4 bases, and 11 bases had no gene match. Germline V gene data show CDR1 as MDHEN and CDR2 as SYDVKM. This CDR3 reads CASSSDRTGLGEQYF. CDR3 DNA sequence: TGTGCCAGCAGTTCAGATAGGACAGGGTTAGGCGAGCAGTACTTC.

The CDR3 here is CSVVLLAGPQETQYF. DNA of the CDR3: TGCAGCGTTGTCCTTCTAGCGGGGCCCCAAGAGACCCAGTACTTC. V gene TRBV29-1 combines with J gene TRBJ2-5, with 9 positions matching TRBD2. CDR3 size: 15 residues. Germline assignment: CDR1 SQVTM and CDR2 ANQGSEA. V shed 4 bases, J shed 1 base, and the junction held 7 bases outside the gene matches.

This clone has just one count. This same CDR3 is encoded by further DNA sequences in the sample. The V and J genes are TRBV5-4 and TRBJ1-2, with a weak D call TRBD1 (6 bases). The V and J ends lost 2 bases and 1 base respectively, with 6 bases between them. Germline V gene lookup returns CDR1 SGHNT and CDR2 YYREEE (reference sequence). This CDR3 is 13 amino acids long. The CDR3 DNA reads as TGTGCCAGCAGCTTACAGGGTAACTATGGCTACACCTTC. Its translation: CASSLQGNYGYTF.

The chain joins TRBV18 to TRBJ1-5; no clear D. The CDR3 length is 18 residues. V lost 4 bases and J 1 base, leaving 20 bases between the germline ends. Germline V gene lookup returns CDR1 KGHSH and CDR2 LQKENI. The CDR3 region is CASSLVGGSLGSNQPQHF. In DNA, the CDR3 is TGTGCCAGCTCACTCGTGGGAGGGAGCCTTGGAAGCAATCAGCCCCAGCATTTT.

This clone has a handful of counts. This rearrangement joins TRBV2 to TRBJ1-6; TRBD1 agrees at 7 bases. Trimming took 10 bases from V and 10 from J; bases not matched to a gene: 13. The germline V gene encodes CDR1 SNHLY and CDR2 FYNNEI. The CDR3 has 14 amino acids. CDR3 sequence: CATEGQALSSPLHF. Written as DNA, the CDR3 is TGTGCCACCGAAGGACAGGCCCTATCCTCACCCCTCCACTTT.

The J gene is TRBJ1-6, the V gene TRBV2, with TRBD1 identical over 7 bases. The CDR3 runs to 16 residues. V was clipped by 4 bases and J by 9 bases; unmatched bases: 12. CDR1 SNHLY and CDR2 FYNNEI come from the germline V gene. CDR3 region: CASSARPGTAGSPLHF. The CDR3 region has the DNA TGTGCCAGCAGTGCCAGACCCGGGACAGCGGGTTCACCCCTCCACTTT.

The CDR3 region is CASRPRGGGANEQFF. For the CDR3, the DNA is TGTGCCAGCAGGCCAAGGGGCGGGGGGGCCAATGAGCAGTTCTTC. V is TRBV11-2 and J is TRBJ2-1, with 9 bases matching TRBD2. The CDR3 sequence is 15 residues long. Looked up from germline, CDR1 is SGHAT and CDR2 is FQNNGV. Unmatched junction bases numbered 9, after V lost 6 bases and J lost 6 bases.

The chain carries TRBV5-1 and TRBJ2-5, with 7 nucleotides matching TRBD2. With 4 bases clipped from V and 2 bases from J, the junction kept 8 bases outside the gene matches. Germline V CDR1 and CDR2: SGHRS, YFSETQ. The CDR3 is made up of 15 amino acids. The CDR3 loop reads CASSDPAGDQETQYF. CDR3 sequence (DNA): TGCGCCAGCAGCGATCCCGCGGGGGATCAAGAGACCCAGTACTTC.

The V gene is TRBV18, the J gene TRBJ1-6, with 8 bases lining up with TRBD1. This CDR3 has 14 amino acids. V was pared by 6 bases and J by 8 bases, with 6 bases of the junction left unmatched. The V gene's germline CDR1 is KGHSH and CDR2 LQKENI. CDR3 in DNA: TGTGCCAGCTCTCCCGGGACAGGATATTCACCCCTCCACTTT. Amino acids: CASSPGTGYSPLHF.

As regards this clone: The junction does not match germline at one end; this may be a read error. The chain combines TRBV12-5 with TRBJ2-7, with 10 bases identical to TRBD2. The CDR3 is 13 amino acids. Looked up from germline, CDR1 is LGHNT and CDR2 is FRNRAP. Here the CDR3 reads CASASGGLYEQHF. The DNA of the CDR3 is TGTGCTAGTGCTAGCGGGGGCCTTTACGAGCAGCACTTC.

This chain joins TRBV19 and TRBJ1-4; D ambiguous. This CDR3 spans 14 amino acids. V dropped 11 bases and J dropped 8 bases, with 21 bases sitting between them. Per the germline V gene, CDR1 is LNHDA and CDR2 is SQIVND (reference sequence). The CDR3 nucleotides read TGTGCCGCCGGGAACCCCGGAGGGAGAGAAAAACTGTTTTTT. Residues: CAAGNPGGREKLFF.

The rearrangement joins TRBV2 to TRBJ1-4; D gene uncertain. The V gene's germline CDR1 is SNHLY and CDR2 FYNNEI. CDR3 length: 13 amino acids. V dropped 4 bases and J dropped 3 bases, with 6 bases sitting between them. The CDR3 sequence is CASSGQANEKLFF. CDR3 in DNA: TGTGCCAGCAGTGGCCAGGCTAATGAAAAACTGTTTTTT.

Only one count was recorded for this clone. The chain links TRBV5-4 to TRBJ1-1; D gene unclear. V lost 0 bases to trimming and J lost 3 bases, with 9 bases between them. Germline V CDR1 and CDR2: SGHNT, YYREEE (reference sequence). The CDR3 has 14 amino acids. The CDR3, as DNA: TGTGCCAGCAGCTTGGCCGGCAGGTACACTGAAGCTTTCTTT. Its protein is CASSLAGRYTEAFF.

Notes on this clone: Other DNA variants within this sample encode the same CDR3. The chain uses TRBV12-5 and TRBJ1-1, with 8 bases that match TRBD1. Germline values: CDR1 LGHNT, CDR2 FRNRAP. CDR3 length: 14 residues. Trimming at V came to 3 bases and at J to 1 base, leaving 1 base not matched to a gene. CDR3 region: CASGLQGGNTEAFF. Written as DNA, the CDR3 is TGTGCTAGTGGTTTACAGGGGGGGAACACTGAAGCTTTCTTT.

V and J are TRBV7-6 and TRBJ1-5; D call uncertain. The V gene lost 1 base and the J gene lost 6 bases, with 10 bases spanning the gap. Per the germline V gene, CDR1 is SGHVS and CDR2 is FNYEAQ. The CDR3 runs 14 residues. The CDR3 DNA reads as TGTGCCAGCAGCTTAGTACTGGCGGGTCAGCCCCAGCATTTT. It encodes CASSLVLAGQPQHF.

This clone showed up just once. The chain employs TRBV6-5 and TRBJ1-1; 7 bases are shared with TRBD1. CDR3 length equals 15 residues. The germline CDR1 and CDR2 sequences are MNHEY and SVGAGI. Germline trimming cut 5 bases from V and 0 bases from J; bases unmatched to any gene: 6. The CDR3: CASSTPGQMNTEAFF. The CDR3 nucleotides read TGTGCCAGCAGTACTCCGGGACAGATGAACACTGAAGCTTTCTTT.